A single T cell receptor (beta chain) is shown here with its context. Its antigen is as yet unknown. This sample stems from a study of beta chain features in type 1 diabetes. Overall study findings and caveats: A moderate, significant TCRB CDR3 shortening appeared in type 1 diabetes across four CD4+ subsets. PCR might show a preference for shorter templates, equally across patients and controls. TCRB repertoires of naive, central memory and Treg cells appeared more similar among patients than among healthy donors. Unsettled here was the matter of whether HLA type influences TCRB rearrangement.

The germline gives CDR1 SNHLY, CDR2 FYNNEI. CDR3 length: 19 amino acids. J was trimmed by 1 base and V by 6 bases; bases with no gene match: 11. As every portion of the isolated RNA was reverse transcribed, the sequencing read expressed TCRB transcripts. Naive, central memory and regulatory T cell samples produced a mean of about 4 million reads. Sequencing used immunoSEQ multiplex PCR; TCRdb keeps in-frame clones, though not all of them. Seen here are 600,000 to 700,000 clones, under 15% observed once, and the top ten hold approximately 0.021%. Sequenced material: naive CD4+ T cells from blood. V usage is TRBV2 and J usage is TRBJ1-6; 11 nucleotides line up with TRBD1. The clonotype was recovered from a man younger than 30 with type 1 diabetes. The CDR3 loop reads CASSRTGGSLRSYNSPLHF. CDR3 DNA: TGTGCCAGCAGCCGGACAGGGGGCTCCCTGAGGTCCTATAATTCACCCCTCCACTTT. The variable domain in full, with the rest retrieved from reference TRBV2 and TRBJ1-6, is EPEVTQTPSHQVTQMGQEVILRCVPISNHLYFYWYRQILGQKVEFLVSFYNNEISEKSEIFDDQFSVERPDGSNFTLKIRSTKLEDSAMYFCASSRTGGSLRSYNSPLHFGNGTRLTVT.